Following are 10 T cell receptor beta chains from one sample sequenced in a study of CDR3 diversity in severe acne. TCRdb re-called the PCR reads with MiXCR, one entry per CDR3 protein. The sample includes 89,000 or so distinct CDR3 sequences, about half seen only once; the top ten take about a tenth. The sequencing input was blood. Every receptor here comes from a male donor in good health, serving as a control.

This rearrangement joins TRBV29-1 to TRBJ2-5, with 9 positions matching TRBD2. Germline CDR1 and CDR2: SQVTM and ANQGSEA. V lost 0 bases to trimming and J lost 2 bases; unmatched junction nucleotides: 1. This CDR3 is 14 amino acids long. The CDR3 region is CSVEEAGGQETQYF. The CDR3 DNA reads as TGCAGCGTTGAAGAGGCGGGAGGGCAAGAGACCCAGTACTTC.

V and J are TRBV10-3 and TRBJ2-7; 9 bases line up with TRBD1. Germline assignment: CDR1 ENHRY and CDR2 SYGVKD. The CDR3 length is 15 residues. The V segment lost 11 bases and the J segment 4 bases; nucleotides outside the gene matches: 15. CDR3 sequence (DNA): TGTGCCGCGGGCGGAGGGGGGACAGGGTTTTACGAGCAGTACTTC. Translating gives CAAGGGGTGFYEQYF.

This clonotype has ten or more counts. The rearrangement joins TRBV5-1 to TRBJ2-5; weak D call: TRBD1 (6 bases). The CDR3 loop spans 13 amino acids. The germline CDR1 and CDR2 sequences are SGHRS and YFSETQ. V was pared by 6 bases and J by 2 bases, with 11 bases between. CDR3 bases: TGCGCCAGCAACAGGGTAGAACAAGAGACCCAGTACTTC. It is translated as CASNRVEQETQYF.

With respect to this clonotype: Compared with germline, one end of the junction differs, possibly owing to a read error. This chain links TRBV24-1 with TRBJ1-5; 8 nucleotides match TRBD1. The germline V gene has CDR1 KGHDR and CDR2 SFDVKD. This CDR3 has 15 residues. The CDR3 DNA sequence: TGTGCCAGCAGTCCCGGGACAGGCGAGAATCAGCCCCAGCATTTT. Protein product: CASSPGTGENQPQHF.

This clonotype was observed a handful of times. V is TRBV2 and J is TRBJ1-2; 7 bases agree with TRBD1. Unmatched junction bases numbered 1, after V lost 4 bases and J lost 2 bases. Germline assignment: CDR1 SNHLY and CDR2 FYNNEI. The CDR3 is made up of 13 amino acids. The CDR3 coding sequence is TGTGCCAGCAGTGGGGGACAGAACTATGGCTACACCTTC. Encoded protein: CASSGGQNYGYTF.

As for this clonotype: Lacking the conserved final phenylalanine or tryptophan, this CDR3 likely reflects a read error. No DNA is shown, since the ends of the CDR3 on it are uncertain; the CDR3 is the one TCRdb lists. This rearrangement joins TRBV7-9 to TRBJ2-1; the table's D call, TRBD1, has no DNA check behind it. CDR1 SEHNR and CDR2 FQNEAQ come from the germline V gene (reference sequence). The CDR3 sequence runs 12 residues, both termini included. CDR3 loop: CASSLATGGNSY.

This clonotype was recorded at least ten times. The gene calls are TRBV7-7 and TRBJ2-5; tentatively, D is TRBD1 (6 bases). Trimming pared 3 bases from V and 1 base from J, leaving 12 bases between. The length of the CDR3 is 15 residues. From germline, CDR1 is SSHAT and CDR2 FNYEAQ (reference sequence). The CDR3 coding sequence is TGTGCCAGCAGCTTGTTCGTGGGGGCCCAAGAGACCCAGTACTTC. Translation: CASSLFVGAQETQYF.

This chain links TRBV7-6 with TRBJ2-7, with D maybe TRBD2 (6 bases). The CDR3 runs 15 residues. V was clipped by 5 bases and J by 1 base, with 15 bases between them. CDR1 is SGHVS, CDR2 FNYEAQ, per germline. The CDR3 loop reads CASSPRGDGSYEQYF. Here the CDR3 DNA reads TGTGCCAGCAGCCCGCGGGGAGACGGGTCCTACGAGCAGTACTTC.

The rearrangement joins TRBV11-2 to TRBJ2-7; D tentatively fits TRBD1 or TRBD2 (6 bases each). Trimming shortened V by 2 bases and J by 7 bases, and 9 bases separated the two germline ends. Germline CDR1 reads SGHAT; CDR2 reads FQNNGV. The CDR3 sequence is 12 residues long. The CDR3 is CASSLTGREQYF. The CDR3 DNA reads as TGTGCCAGCAGCTTAACAGGGAGGGAGCAGTACTTC.

This clonotype was counted a few times. This chain uses TRBV18 with TRBJ2-5; D call uncertain. V gave up 8 bases and J gave up 1 base, with 11 bases separating them. From germline, CDR1 is KGHSH and CDR2 LQKENI. The CDR3 loop spans 13 amino acids. CDR3 DNA sequence: TGTGCCAGCGCCCCATCCGTCCAAGAGACCCAGTACTTC. Translated: CASAPSVQETQYF. The full variable domain, rest sourced from reference TRBV18 and TRBJ2-5, is NAGVMQNPRHLVRRRGQEARLRCSPMKGHSHVYWYRQLPEEGLKFMVYLQKENIIDESGMPKERFSAEFPKEGPSILRIQQVVRGDSAAYFCASAPSVQETQYFGPGTRLLVL.